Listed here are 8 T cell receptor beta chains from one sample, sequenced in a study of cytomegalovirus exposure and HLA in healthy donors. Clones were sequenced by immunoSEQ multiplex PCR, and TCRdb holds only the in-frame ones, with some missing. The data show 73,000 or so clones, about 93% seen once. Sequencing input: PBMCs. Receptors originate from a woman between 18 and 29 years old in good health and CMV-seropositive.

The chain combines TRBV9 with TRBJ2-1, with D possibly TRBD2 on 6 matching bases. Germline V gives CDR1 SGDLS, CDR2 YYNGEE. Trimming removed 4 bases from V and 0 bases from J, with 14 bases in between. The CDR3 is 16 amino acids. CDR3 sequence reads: CASSSGSGISYNEQFF. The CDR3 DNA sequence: TGTGCCAGCAGCTCCGGTAGCGGTATCTCCTACAATGAGCAGTTCTTC.

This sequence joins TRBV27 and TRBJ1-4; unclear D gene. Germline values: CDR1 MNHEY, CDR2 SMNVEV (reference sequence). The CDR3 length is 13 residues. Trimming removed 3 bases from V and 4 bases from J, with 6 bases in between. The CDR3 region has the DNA TGTGCCAGCAGTTTCAACTATAATGAAAAACTGTTTTTT. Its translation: CASSFNYNEKLFF.

The CDR3 DNA follows: TGTGCCAGTAGTAATACAGGGGGCGCAACTAATGAAAAACTGTTTTTT. As protein: CASSNTGGATNEKLFF. This sequence joins TRBV19 and TRBJ1-4; 9 bases are shared with TRBD1. CDR1 is LNHDA, CDR2 SQIVND, per germline (reference sequence). Trimming took 4 bases from V and 0 from J; bases not matched to a gene: 3. This CDR3 comprises 16 residues.

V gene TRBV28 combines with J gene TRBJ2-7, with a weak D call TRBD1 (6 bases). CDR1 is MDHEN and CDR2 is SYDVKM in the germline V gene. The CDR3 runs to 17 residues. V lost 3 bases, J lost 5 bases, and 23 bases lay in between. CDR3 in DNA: TGTGCCAGCAGTTTCCCACCTATCCGGACAGCCCCAGACGAGCAGTACTTC. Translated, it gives CASSFPPIRTAPDEQYF.

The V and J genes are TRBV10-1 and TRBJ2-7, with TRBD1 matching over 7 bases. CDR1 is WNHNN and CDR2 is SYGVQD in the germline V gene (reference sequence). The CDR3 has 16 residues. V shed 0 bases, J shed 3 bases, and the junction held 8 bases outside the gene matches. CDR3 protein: CASSESRQGGSYEQYF. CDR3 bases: TGCGCCAGCAGTGAGTCCAGACAGGGTGGTAGCTACGAGCAGTACTTC.

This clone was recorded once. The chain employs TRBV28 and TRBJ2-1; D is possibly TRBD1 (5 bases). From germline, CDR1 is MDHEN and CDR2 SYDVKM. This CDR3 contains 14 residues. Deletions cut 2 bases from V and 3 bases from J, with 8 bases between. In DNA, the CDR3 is TGTGCCAGCAGTTTAGCCGGACACTACAATGAGCAGTTCTTC. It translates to CASSLAGHYNEQFF.

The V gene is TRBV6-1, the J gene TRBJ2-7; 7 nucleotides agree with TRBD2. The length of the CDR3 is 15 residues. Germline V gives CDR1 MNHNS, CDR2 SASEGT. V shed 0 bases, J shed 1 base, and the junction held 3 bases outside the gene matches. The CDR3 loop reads CASSEATGGSYEQYF. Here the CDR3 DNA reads TGTGCCAGCAGTGAAGCGACGGGGGGATCCTACGAGCAGTACTTC.

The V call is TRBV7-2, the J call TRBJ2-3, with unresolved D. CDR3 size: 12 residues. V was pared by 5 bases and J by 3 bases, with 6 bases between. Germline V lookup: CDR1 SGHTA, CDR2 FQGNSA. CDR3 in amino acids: CASSRVTDTQYF. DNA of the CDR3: TGTGCCAGCAGCCGAGTAACAGATACGCAGTATTTT.